Given below is one T cell receptor beta chain in context. This clonotype appeared a few times. This clone's antigen is unknown. Base qualities are missing; no much larger clone stands one base away. The CDR3, from cysteine to phenylalanine, totals 13 residues. This entry keeps only the CDR3 DNA: 39 bases, framed from base 1. V lost 4 bases and J lost 3 bases; the stretch between them is 9 bases long. Sequences KGHDR (CDR1) and SFDVKD (CDR2) are obtained from the germline V gene. This entry belongs to a study of T-cell memory formation after mild COVID-19 (dated by TCRdb to about 2021). Notes on the research overall: Most TCR sequence clusters were specific to one of the two donors. Longitudinal TCRalpha and TCRbeta repertoire sequencing tracked T-cell clones expanding and contracting after mild COVID-19 in two donors. The cohort comprised two young, previously healthy adult volunteers, one female and one male.

Paper-wide results and their limitations: Contracting CD4+ clones appeared mostly in the CM and EM memory subsets, whereas CD8+ clones were enriched in EMRA. Only two mild cases were covered by the study, and larger cohorts that include severe cases with pre-infection samples were considered necessary. Clones that contracted from day 15 to 85 showed balanced CD4/CD8 phenotypes, whereas a second wave of clones that expanded from day 15 to 37 leaned towards CD4+. Some responding clones were found in pre-infection memory, which suggests that pre-existing cross-reactive memory T cells took part in the SARS-CoV-2 response. The second-wave clones that peaked on day 37 were not confirmed to be SARS-CoV-2 specific.

Ficoll-Paque density gradient centrifugation was used to isolate PBMCs. The listed sequencing device is Illumina NovaSeq 6000. TCRalpha and TCRbeta cDNA libraries were built by 5'RACE with constant-segment primers, adding sample barcodes and unique molecular identifiers. RNA was extracted from every sample with Trizol reagent. The libraries were amplified in two PCR steps, and the second step added a second sample barcode and Illumina TruSeq adapters. Sequencing of libraries was performed on an Illumina NovaSeq with 2 x 150 bp paired-end reads. In the authors' own workflow: The reads were demultiplexed and collapsed into UMI-guided consensus sequences using migec v1.2.7. Using mixcr v2.1.11, UMI consensuses were aligned to TRA and TRB V and J templates and then assembled into clonotypes. Clonotypes were classified as expanded or contracted when called significant by both edgeR and NoisET, with noise models trained on biological replicates. For edgeR calls, the cutoffs were a false discovery rate-adjusted p below 0.01 and a log2 fold-change threshold of 1. PCA with hierarchical clustering of max-normalized trajectories of the 1000 most abundant clonotypes was used as exploratory dynamics analysis. Separately sequenced CD4+ and CD8+ repertoires were used to assign the CD4 or CD8 phenotype of responding clones. TCRdb reanalyzed the raw reads on its own, using fastp at Q25 for trimming and MiXCR for clone calling, and kept in-frame beta chains. Each record represents a unique CDR3 protein, reported with the most common genes and DNA among its rows. TCRdb, rather than the study authors, made the V and J calls. Recorded for this sample are roughly 510,000 distinct CDR3 sequences; roughly a sixth of them occurred a single time. The ten largest make up about 8.6% of the sample.

Sequenced: PBMCs or a T cell subset sorted from them (not recorded which). This TCR derives from an adult woman who had mild COVID-19 (a few samples of this study predate the infection). The sample titles of this study are shuffled in the database, so cell type and time point are left out; the donor was told from shared clones. This chain is built from TRBV24-1 and TRBJ2-7; a tentative D match to TRBD1 spans 6 bases. The CDR3 corresponds to CATSEQGDYEQYF. The bases read TGTGCCACCAGTGAACAGGGTGACTACGAGCAGTACTTC.